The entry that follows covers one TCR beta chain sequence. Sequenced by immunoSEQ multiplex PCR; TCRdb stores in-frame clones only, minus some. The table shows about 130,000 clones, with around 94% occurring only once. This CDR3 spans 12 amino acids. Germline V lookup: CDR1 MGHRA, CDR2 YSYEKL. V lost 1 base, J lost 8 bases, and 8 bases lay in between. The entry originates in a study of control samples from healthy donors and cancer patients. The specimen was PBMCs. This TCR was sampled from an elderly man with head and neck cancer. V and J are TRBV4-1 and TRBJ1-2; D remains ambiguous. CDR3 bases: TGCGCCAGCAGCCAAGTTTCTACCGGCTACACCTTC. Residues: CASSQVSTGYTF.